Each of the 32 T cell receptor beta chains below was sequenced from the same sample in a study of blood T cell repertoires in COVID-19. Profiled with immunoSEQ multiplex PCR; TCRdb holds only in-frame clones, not every one. This sample carries approximately 170,000 clones, about four fifths of them seen once, and the ten largest clones take approximately 2.6%. Source material: peripheral blood. The receptors derive from a human donor with acute or convalescent COVID-19. The donor label of this sample is uncertain.

This chain joins TRBV7-3 and TRBJ2-3, with D unclear. Germline V gene data show CDR1 as SGHTA and CDR2 as FQGTGA. The V and J ends lost 3 bases and 0 bases respectively, with 7 bases between them. This CDR3 spans 14 amino acids. CDR3 nucleotides: TGTGCCAGCAGCTTTGACGGGAGCACAGATACGCAGTATTTT. Protein: CASSFDGSTDTQYF.

The chain carries TRBV6-5 and TRBJ2-3; 11 nucleotides line up with TRBD2. The junction had 4 bases not matched to a gene; V was cut back by 6 bases and J by 2 bases. The germline CDR1 and CDR2 sequences are MNHEY and SVGAGI. CDR3 length: 15 residues. The CDR3 sequence is CASRLAGGPTDTQYF. The CDR3 DNA sequence: TGTGCCAGCAGGTTAGCGGGAGGGCCCACAGATACGCAGTATTTT.

The chain employs TRBV11-3 and TRBJ1-5; tentative D call: TRBD1 (6 bases). Trimming removed 3 bases at V and 5 bases at J, with 11 bases between. Germline V gene sequence: CDR1 SGHNT, CDR2 YENEEA. This CDR3 spans 14 amino acids. As DNA, the CDR3 is TGTGCCAGCAGCTTCTGGACAGCCCATCAGCCCCAGCATTTT. It translates to CASSFWTAHQPQHF.

The genes are TRBV10-3 and TRBJ2-7, with 13 bases matching TRBD2. V lost 6 bases and J lost 5; bases outside the gene matches: 4. The CDR3 has 14 amino acids. The germline gives CDR1 ENHRY, CDR2 SYGVKD. The DNA of the CDR3 is TGTGCCATCAGCTACGGGACTAGCGGGGACGAGCAGTACTTC. It specifies CAISYGTSGDEQYF.

CDR3 DNA: TGTGCCACCAGCAGAGAACAGGTGATGTTTGGGTACGAGCAGTACTTC. Its protein product is CATSREQVMFGYEQYF. V is TRBV15 and J is TRBJ2-7; D is possibly TRBD1 (5 bases). This CDR3 comprises 16 residues. The ends were cut back, 0 bases at V and 4 bases at J, with 16 bases in the middle. CDR1 and CDR2 from the germline V gene are LNHNV and YYDKDF (reference sequence).

The chain uses TRBV18 and TRBJ2-1, with D maybe TRBD1 (5 bases). The ends were cut back, 11 bases at V and 2 bases at J, with 16 bases in the middle. This CDR3 is 14 amino acids long. Germline V CDR1 and CDR2: KGHSH, LQKENI. This CDR3 reads CASARQFTYNEQFF. As DNA, the CDR3 is TGTGCCTCCGCTAGACAGTTTACCTACAATGAGCAGTTCTTC.

This chain joins TRBV30 and TRBJ1-4; D gene unclear. In germline, CDR1 is GTSNPN, CDR2 SVGIG (reference sequence). V was clipped by 4 bases and J by 4 bases, with 7 bases between them. The CDR3 runs to 12 residues. CDR3 amino acids: CAWMRHNEKLFF. Written as DNA, the CDR3 is TGTGCCTGGATGAGACATAATGAAAAACTGTTTTTT.

This chain connects TRBV7-6 to TRBJ2-2, with D unresolved. This CDR3 is built from 15 residues. V was pared by 5 bases and J by 5 bases, with 15 bases between. Germline V CDR1 and CDR2: SGHVS, FNYEAQ. CDR3 nucleotide sequence: TGTGCCAGCAGCCTGCCTCTAGGTTCTACCGGGGAGCTGTTTTTT. Translating gives CASSLPLGSTGELFF.

This clone occurred once. The chain couples TRBV21-1 to TRBJ1-4; TRBD1 reflects the table's D call only, with no check against the DNA. TRBV21-1 is assigned pseudogene status. There are 20 residues in the CDR3. The CDR3 here is CASSPQNQGTGWVTNEKLFF. In DNA form, the CDR3 reads TGTGCCAGCAGCCCTCAGAATCAAGGGACAGGTTGGGTTACTAATGAAAAACTGTTTTTT.

The CDR3 nucleotides are TGTGCCACCATGATAGGAGAAGGAAACACCATATATTTT. This codes for CATMIGEGNTIYF. The V and J genes are TRBV6-5 and TRBJ1-3; unclear D gene. V lost 10 bases, J lost 4 bases, and 14 bases lay in between. The CDR3 consists of 13 residues. The V gene's germline CDR1 is MNHEY and CDR2 SVGAGI.

This clone was detected a few times. The chain uses TRBV7-3 and TRBJ2-1; 14 bases align to TRBD2. The trim removed 3 bases at V and 9 bases at J, leaving 4 bases unmatched. Germline CDR1 is SGHTA and CDR2 is FQGTGA. The CDR3 contains 15 residues. The CDR3 reads CASSFGTSGSSEQFF. CDR3 DNA sequence: TGTGCCAGCAGCTTTGGGACTAGCGGGAGCAGTGAGCAGTTCTTC.

In its sample, this clone was seen a few times. This sequence joins TRBV2 and TRBJ1-2; 7 positions match TRBD1. The V gene's germline CDR1 is SNHLY and CDR2 FYNNEI. After removal of 8 bases from V and 7 bases from J, the junction contained 10 bases not matched to a gene. CDR3 length: 13 residues. In nucleotides, the CDR3 is TGTGCCAGCTGGAGGGGGCGAGGGGGTGGCTACACCTTC. Translated: CASWRGRGGGYTF.

The chain recombines TRBV7-5 with TRBJ1-4; the table's D gene call, TRBD1, was not cross checked with the DNA. TRBV7-5 is listed as a pseudogene. The CDR3 contains 15 residues. The CDR3 sequence is CVRSLQTGVGEKLFF. DNA for the CDR3: TGTGTCAGAAGCTTACAGACAGGGGTTGGGGAAAAACTGTTTTTT.

About this clone: One junction end disagrees with the germline gene, perhaps due to a read error. The CDR3 nucleotides are TGTGCCACCAGTCGGGGGGGACCGGTCACAGATACGCAGTATTTT. It encodes CATSRGGPVTDTQYF. This chain joins TRBV6-5 and TRBJ2-3; TRBD2 matches at 8 bases. Germline CDR1 and CDR2: MNHEY and SVGAGI. The length of the CDR3 is 15 residues.

This chain links TRBV28 with TRBJ2-7; TRBD1 is a possible D gene (6 bases). CDR1 is MDHEN, CDR2 SYDVKM, per germline. V lost 6 bases to trimming and J lost 3 bases, with 18 bases between them. The CDR3 totals 15 residues. CDR3 residues: CASSPSTGKYYEQYF. The CDR3, as DNA: TGTGCCAGCAGCCCGAGCACAGGGAAGTACTACGAGCAGTACTTC.

CDR3 loop: CASSPSVSGGHEQYF. DNA of the CDR3: TGTGCCAGCTCACCATCCGTTAGCGGGGGCCACGAGCAGTACTTC. The V gene is TRBV18, the J gene TRBJ2-7; 9 nucleotides match TRBD2. This CDR3 contains 15 residues. Germline lookup yields CDR1 KGHSH and CDR2 LQKENI. J gave up 5 bases and V 2 bases, and 7 bases lay outside the gene matches.

This rearrangement joins TRBV2 to TRBJ1-2; weak D call: TRBD1 (6 bases). Per germline, CDR1 SNHLY and CDR2 FYNNEI. The length of the CDR3 is 16 residues. V lost 4 bases to trimming and J lost 5 bases, with 20 bases between them. Here the CDR3 reads CASSGSGMARGYGYTF. Written as DNA, the CDR3 is TGTGCCAGCAGTGGCTCAGGGATGGCGAGGGGGTATGGCTACACCTTC.

V and J are TRBV19 and TRBJ1-2; D is undetermined. V gave up 8 bases and J gave up 2 bases, with 15 bases separating them. CDR3 length equals 14 residues. Germline-derived CDR1 and CDR2 are LNHDA and SQIVND (reference sequence). The CDR3 is CASSPAQVNYGYTF. The CDR3 DNA reads as TGTGCCAGTTCCCCGGCCCAGGTCAACTATGGCTACACCTTC. Looking up the rest from reference TRBV19 and TRBJ1-2 gives the full variable domain: DGGITQSPKYLFRKEGQNVTLSCEQNLNHDAMYWYRQDPGQGLRLIYYSQIVNDFQKGDIAEGYSVSREKKESFPLTVTSAQKNPTAFYLCASSPAQVNYGYTFGSGTRLTVV.

The chain uses TRBV28 and TRBJ1-3; TRBD1 matches at 7 bases. V gave up 4 bases and J gave up 3 bases; unmatched junction bases: 12. The germline CDR1 and CDR2 sequences are MDHEN and SYDVKM. This CDR3 is 17 amino acids long. CDR3 region: CASSSPQGGQIGNTIYF. Written as DNA, the CDR3 is TGTGCCAGCAGTTCGCCGCAGGGGGGACAGATTGGAAACACCATATATTTT.

The chain employs TRBV5-4 and TRBJ1-2; D possibly corresponds to TRBD1 (6 bases). The germline V and J ends were trimmed by 1 base and 6 bases, with 13 bases remaining between them. Looked up from germline, CDR1 is SGHNT and CDR2 is YYREEE (reference sequence). CDR3 size: 14 residues. In nucleotides, the CDR3 is TGTGCCAGCAGCTTGAAAGGGACAAGACATGGCTACACCTTC. Amino acids: CASSLKGTRHGYTF.

The chain combines TRBV18 with TRBJ1-3; 7 bases are a match to TRBD1. J was trimmed by 1 base and V by 3 bases; bases with no gene match: 6. From germline, CDR1 is KGHSH and CDR2 LQKENI. The CDR3 is 16 amino acids. CDR3: CASSPYRGGSGNTIYF. CDR3 nucleotide sequence: TGTGCCAGCTCACCTTACAGGGGAGGTTCTGGAAACACCATATATTTT.

The chain recombines TRBV28 with TRBJ1-1; TRBD1 matches at 10 bases. V shed 5 bases, J shed 11 bases, and the junction held 5 bases outside the gene matches. The CDR3 sequence is 12 residues long. Germline V lookup: CDR1 MDHEN, CDR2 SYDVKM. The CDR3 DNA reads as TGTGCCAGCAGTGACAGGGGGCGAATGGCTTTCTTT. It specifies CASSDRGRMAFF.

This chain uses TRBV2 with TRBJ2-7, with D possibly being TRBD2 (5 bases). The CDR3 loop spans 14 amino acids. Per germline, CDR1 SNHLY and CDR2 FYNNEI. V was trimmed by 7 bases and J by 1 base, leaving 14 bases between them. CDR3 nucleotides: TGTGCCAGCACCCAAGGGAGAAATTCCTACGAGCAGTACTTC. Translating gives CASTQGRNSYEQYF.

The table lists this clone with a few counts. V and J are TRBV7-8 and TRBJ1-2; 10 bases are shared with TRBD1. Germline assignment: CDR1 SGHVS and CDR2 FQNEAQ. V gave up 1 base and J gave up 0 bases; unmatched junction bases: 2. CDR3 length: 16 residues. Here the CDR3 DNA reads TGTGCCAGCAGCTTAGGGGACAGGGGCCCTAACTATGGCTACACCTTC. Translated, it gives CASSLGDRGPNYGYTF.

CDR3 in amino acids: CASSPGTGIYQNTEAFF. The CDR3 bases are TGCGCCAGCAGCCCCGGGACAGGGATCTATCAGAACACTGAAGCTTTCTTT. V gene TRBV4-1 combines with J gene TRBJ1-1; the match to TRBD1 covers 9 bases. The CDR3 sequence is 17 residues long. The V gene end was trimmed by 4 bases and the J gene end by 1 base; junction bases not matched to a gene: 10. CDR1 is MGHRA, CDR2 YSYEKL, per germline.

The rearrangement uses TRBV5-1 and TRBJ2-1, with 7 positions matching TRBD2. V lost 2 bases, J lost 4 bases, and 9 bases stayed unmatched. CDR3 size: 16 residues. Germline V gene data show CDR1 as SGHRS and CDR2 as YFSETQ. The CDR3 DNA is TGCGCCAGCAGCTTTCACCGGGACTACCTATACAATGAGCAGTTCTTC. The encoded protein is CASSFHRDYLYNEQFF.

V usage is TRBV18 and J usage is TRBJ1-1; a possible D gene is TRBD1 (5 bases). V gave up 3 bases and J gave up 5 bases, with 13 bases separating them. The CDR3 spans 14 residues. The germline V gene has CDR1 KGHSH and CDR2 LQKENI. The CDR3 region has the DNA TGTGCCAGCTCACCCGGCGGGGGAAGGACTGAAGCTTTCTTT. Translation gives CASSPGGGRTEAFF.

J is TRBJ1-6 and V is TRBV11-2, with D uncertain. The CDR3 is 12 residues long. CDR1 and CDR2 from the germline V gene are SGHAT and FQNNGV. Trimming took 8 bases from V and 7 from J, leaving 9 bases between them. In DNA form, the CDR3 reads TGTGCCAGCTCTTTGCGGAATTCACCCCTCCACTTT. This translates into CASSLRNSPLHF. Complete variable domain (other parts from reference TRBV11-2 and TRBJ1-6): EAGVAQSPRYKIIEKRQSVAFWCNPISGHATLYWYQQILGQGPKLLIQFQNNGVVDDSQLPKDRFSAERLKGVDSTLKIQPAKLEDSAVYLCASSLRNSPLHFGNGTRLTVT.

This clone was detected once. This rearrangement joins TRBV6-1 to TRBJ1-3; no clear D. The CDR3 is 13 amino acids. The V end lost 1 base, the J end lost 7 bases, and 8 bases lay between the germline ends. Looked up from germline, CDR1 is MNHNS and CDR2 is SASEGT. CDR3 protein: CASSEGSGNTIYF. The CDR3, as DNA: TGTGCCAGCAGTGAAGGATCGGGGAACACCATATATTTT.

The V call is TRBV11-3, the J call TRBJ2-5; 9 positions match TRBD1. CDR1 is SGHNT, CDR2 YENEEA, per germline. There are 14 residues in the CDR3. V trimming: 5 bases; J trimming: 4 bases; junction bases outside the gene matches: 5. The CDR3 DNA reads as TGTGCCAGCAGCCGGGGACAGGGTGGAGAGACCCAGTACTTC. Encoded protein: CASSRGQGGETQYF.

This sequence joins TRBV11-2 and TRBJ1-2; D may be TRBD1 (6 bases). Trimming left V 5 bases short and J 4 bases short, with 14 bases between. Germline assignment: CDR1 SGHAT and CDR2 FQNNGV. This CDR3 is 14 amino acids long. As DNA, the CDR3 is TGTGCCAGCAGCCGCGCTGGGGGCCCCTATGGCTACACCTTC. Translation gives CASSRAGGPYGYTF.

V usage is TRBV29-1 and J usage is TRBJ2-2; perhaps TRBD1 as D (5 bases). This CDR3 has 14 residues. Germline CDR1 SQVTM, CDR2 ANQGSEA. V lost 2 bases and J 1 base, leaving 8 bases between the germline ends. The DNA of the CDR3 is TGCAGCGTTGAAATAGGACAGAACACCGGGGAGCTGTTTTTT. Amino acid sequence: CSVEIGQNTGELFF.